The 10 T cell receptor beta chains below come from one sample, sequenced in a study of blood T cells in healthy people across ages. The use of a sample-barcoded 5' primer and a J-beta primer mix characterized a second PCR of roughly 6 to 11 cycles. Each CDR3 protein is one row after TCRdb ran MiXCR on the 5' RACE reads. The data hold 700,000 or so distinct CDR3 sequences, with about a fifth observed a single time. The material sequenced was blood. These receptors were collected from a man aged 70-80 years in good health.

This chain links TRBV2 with TRBJ2-3, with 9 bases aligning to TRBD2. The V and J ends lost 1 base and 3 bases, in that order; junction bases with no gene match: 5. Germline CDR1 reads SNHLY; CDR2 reads FYNNEI. CDR3 size: 16 residues. The CDR3 loop is CASSEVSGSLTDTQYF. As DNA, the CDR3 is TGTGCCAGCAGTGAAGTTAGCGGGAGTTTAACAGATACGCAGTATTTT. The full variable domain, rest sourced from reference TRBV2 and TRBJ2-3, is EPEVTQTPSHQVTQMGQEVILRCVPISNHLYFYWYRQILGQKVEFLVSFYNNEISEKSEIFDDQFSVERPDGSNFTLKIRSTKLEDSAMYFCASSEVSGSLTDTQYFGPGTRLTVL.

This rearrangement joins TRBV3-1 to TRBJ1-1, with D possibly matching TRBD1 (6 bases). Germline V gene sequence: CDR1 LGHDT, CDR2 YNNKEL (reference sequence). V was shortened by 2 bases and J by 1 base, with 8 bases between the two germline ends. This CDR3 has 14 amino acids. CDR3 DNA sequence: TGTGCCAGCAGCCAATGGGGGGCGAACACTGAAGCTTTCTTT. Its translation is CASSQWGANTEAFF.

V usage is TRBV7-2 and J usage is TRBJ2-5, with D possibly being TRBD2 (6 bases). The germline CDR1 and CDR2 sequences are SGHTA and FQGNSA. Trimming took off 5 bases at V and 4 bases at J, with 17 bases between the two ends. The CDR3 extends over 15 amino acids. The CDR3 is CASSRRAGFVETQYF. CDR3 nucleotide sequence: TGTGCCAGCAGCCGTAGAGCGGGCTTCGTAGAGACCCAGTACTTC.

This clonotype was counted only a few times. The rearrangement uses TRBV5-1 and TRBJ2-1; possible D gene TRBD1, 6 bases. The CDR3 is made up of 15 amino acids. Germline V lookup: CDR1 SGHRS, CDR2 YFSETQ. Trimming left V 0 bases short and J 5 bases short, with 12 bases between. Here the CDR3 DNA reads TGCGCCAGCAGCTTGGTCAGGGGTAGCGACAATGAGCAGTTCTTC. This translates into CASSLVRGSDNEQFF.

This clonotype appeared a few times. The chain recombines TRBV20-1 with TRBJ2-4, with TRBD1 matching over 10 bases. The germline V gene encodes CDR1 DFQATT and CDR2 SNEGSKA (reference sequence). Unmatched junction bases numbered 3, after V lost 6 bases and J lost 4 bases. CDR3 length: 13 amino acids. CDR3 DNA sequence: TGCAGTGCGGAGGGACAGGGGAAAAACATTCAGTACTTC. It is translated as CSAEGQGKNIQYF.

V and J are TRBV4-1 and TRBJ2-7; 12 positions agree with TRBD2. V was clipped by 1 base and J by 1 base; unmatched bases: 8. Germline CDR1 is MGHRA and CDR2 is YSYEKL. CDR3 length: 18 residues. CDR3 in amino acids: CASSQVWGGLAGSYEQYF. The CDR3 DNA reads TGCGCCAGCAGCCAAGTGTGGGGAGGACTAGCGGGATCCTACGAGCAGTACTTC.

There are many counts of this clonotype. This chain links TRBV28 with TRBJ2-1, with 8 bases aligning to TRBD1. Germline loops: CDR1 MDHEN, CDR2 SYDVKM. The CDR3 consists of 12 residues. V lost 4 bases and J lost 9; bases outside the gene matches: 2. The CDR3 loop reads CASSSGGSEQFF. CDR3 DNA sequence: TGTGCCAGCAGTTCAGGGGGCAGTGAGCAGTTCTTC.

This clonotype showed up just a few times. V gene TRBV7-9 combines with J gene TRBJ2-5, with D possibly TRBD2 on 6 matching bases. The end of the DNA is better explained by TRBJ2-1, so the J call may be wrong. This CDR3 has 12 residues. CDR1 and CDR2 from the germline V gene are SEHNR and FQNEAQ (reference sequence). The CDR3 here is CASSGDWDWQFF. The CDR3 nucleotides are TGTGCCAGCAGCGGGGACTGGGACTGGCAGTTCTTC.

This clonotype has at least ten counts. This chain joins TRBV7-2 and TRBJ2-7; the match to TRBD2 covers 8 bases. Germline CDR1 is SGHTA and CDR2 is FQGNSA. The V and J ends lost 5 bases and 2 bases, in that order; junction bases with no gene match: 14. The CDR3 has 17 residues. The CDR3 loop reads CASSPGGGGNGTYEQYF. The DNA of the CDR3 is TGTGCCAGCAGCCCAGGAGGCGGGGGGAATGGCACCTACGAGCAGTACTTC.

V usage is TRBV10-3 and J usage is TRBJ2-3; D possibly matches TRBD1 or TRBD2 (5 bases each). V was trimmed by 4 bases and J by 1 base, leaving 18 bases between them. CDR1 is ENHRY and CDR2 is SYGVKD in the germline V gene. The CDR3 length is 17 residues. The CDR3 DNA reads as TGTGCCATCAGTGGAAACCTCCCCGGGGACCGCACAGATACGCAGTATTTT. It encodes CAISGNLPGDRTDTQYF.